This T cell receptor (beta chain) came from a study of blood T cells in healthy people across ages (dated by TCRdb to between 2015 and 2017). The study in broad terms: In model experiments, roughly one uniquely barcoded TCR beta cDNA molecule per two T cells was captured by template switching. Age-related changes in TCR beta repertoire diversity were measured in the study by deep sequencing normalized with unique cDNA molecular identifiers. Donors were grouped into four age groups: young (average roughly 16 years), middle-aged (39), aged (roughly 62) and long-lived (about 82). To avoid experimental bias, donors of different ages were distributed randomly across sequencing lanes. For two donors (one aged 18 to 30 and one aged 80 or older), the study analyzed two additional independent replicas of 1 million unique cDNA reads from the same blood draw. Beyond this particular receptor, the publication reports: The CMV infection status of donors was not known, potentially confounding age-related changes in expanded clonotypes. As age increased, observed TCR beta diversity per million T cells dropped in a roughly linear way, and a significant reduction was already evident by age about 36. Compared with the aged group, the long-lived group had more naive CD4+ T cells, fewer expanded clones and increased TCR diversity, suggesting age selection. The percentage of naive T cells measured by flow cytometry correlated strongly with observed TCR beta diversity. Since profiling was done on bulk unsorted PBMCs, naive and antigen-experienced compartments could not be conclusively compared. Estimates of total diversity from one million sequenced T cells were regarded as lower bounds and underestimates.

The donors were roughly 38 Caucasian individuals from Russia, aged 6 to 90 years, who were systemically healthy. Ten milliliters of peripheral blood were collected from each donor into EDTA-treated Vacutainer tubes. PBMCs were isolated by Ficoll-Paque density-gradient centrifugation, with at least 7 million obtained per sample. Trizol reagent was used to extract total RNA from PBMCs, with at least 6 micrograms per sample. For every donor, an aliquot of PBMCs went through flow cytometry to measure the percentages of naive CD45RAhigh/CD27high T cells. At the junction V is shortened by 5 bases and J by 4 bases; bases outside the gene matches: 5. Inclusive of the bounding cysteine and phenylalanine, the CDR3 is 15 residues long. The only DNA kept is the CDR3, 45 bases in frame from the first base. CDR1 and CDR2 are read off the germline V gene (reference sequence) as SEHNR and FQNEAQ. Libraries were constructed by 5' RACE. TCRdb records Illumina HiSeq 2500 as the sequencer. A second PCR of roughly 7 to 12 cycles was performed with a sample-barcoded 5' primer and a J-beta primer mix. Each TCR beta cDNA molecule received a unique molecular identifier from a template-switch 5' adaptor carrying 12 random nucleotides. At least 2.5 million CDR3-containing paired-end reads were obtained from each sample. The Mint cDNA synthesis kit, primed by a TRBC-specific oligonucleotide, was used to synthesize first-strand cDNA from all RNA. All cDNA was treated with uracil-DNA glycosylase and then went through a first 18-cycle PCR with the universal primers M1SS and BC2_uni_R. In the original analysis: Normalization of each sample was performed by random selection of 1 million high-quality reads, each carrying a distinct molecular identifier. Reads sharing molecular identifiers were discarded rather than binned into consensus sequences. MiTCR, set to a Q25 quality threshold and the strictest error-elimination algorithm, was used for CDR3 identification, clonotype clustering and error correction. A nonparametric unseen species model using Euler transformation provided a lower-bound estimate of total TCR beta diversity. The raw public data were reprocessed by TCRdb itself: fastp quality trimming at Q25, MiXCR clonotype calling, in-frame beta chains only. Identical CDR3 proteins give one entry, which carries the most common genes and DNA. TCRdb's processing, not the authors' own work, is the source of the V and J calls. The sample contains about 1.6 million distinct CDR3 sequences, approximately 32% of them found a single time. The ten top clones hold about 10% of the sample.

In its sample, this clonotype was seen a few times. This receptor's antigen is unknown. Base-call qualities are not available, and no considerably larger clone is one nucleotide away. The sequence links TRBV7-9 to TRBJ2-2; 9 bases in between match TRBD1. The origin of this receptor is a woman between 25 and 40 years old in good health. Sequences were obtained from blood. The CDR3 here reads CASSPRTGATGELFF. The nucleotide sequence reads as follows: TGTGCCAGCAGCCCTAGGACAGGGGCCACCGGGGAGCTGTTTTTT.